Following are 27 T cell receptor beta chains from one sample sequenced in a study of human T cells and chemical hapten exposure. TCRdb processed the RACE reads anew with MiXCR; each CDR3 protein has one entry. The repertoire has around 300,000 distinct CDR3 sequences, 4.5% to 7% of them found once; the top ten carry about 7.7%. Time point in this sample: pre-sensitization, week 0. Treatment indicated: therapeutic diphenylcyclopropenone sensitization with weekly scalp DPC. The starting material was whole blood, obtained in connection with sensitization to the hapten diphenylcyclopropenone (DPC). The receptors stem from a woman aged 18-29 years with alopecia areata. Some clones in this sample may be carry-over from other donors' samples.

This clonotype was recorded many times. This sequence joins TRBV6-2 or TRBV6-3 and TRBJ2-5, with D unclear. CDR3 length: 13 amino acids. Per germline, CDR1 MNHEY and CDR2 SVGEGT. Deletions cut 2 bases from V and 7 bases from J, with 11 bases between. This CDR3 is CASSYGERRTQYF. The CDR3 bases are TGTGCCAGCAGTTACGGCGAGAGGAGGACCCAGTACTTC.

The chain carries TRBV27 and TRBJ1-1; the D gene is possibly TRBD1 (6 bases). There are 12 residues in the CDR3. V lost 3 bases to trimming and J lost 9 bases, with 11 bases between them. Germline V gene data show CDR1 as MNHEY and CDR2 as SMNVEV (reference sequence). Here the CDR3 DNA reads TGTGCCAGCAGTTTTGGTACAGGGCAAGCTTTCTTT. Translating it yields CASSFGTGQAFF.

This clonotype was counted between two and nine times. V gene TRBV5-4 combines with J gene TRBJ1-5; 7 bases fit TRBD1. Germline CDR1 is SGHNT and CDR2 is YYREEE (reference sequence). The ends lost 4 bases at V and 6 bases at J; junction bases unmatched: 4. This CDR3 region has 13 residues. Written as DNA, the CDR3 is TGTGCCAGCAGCACAGGGGTTGGTCAGCCCCAGCATTTT. The encoded protein is CASSTGVGQPQHF. The variable domain in full, with the rest retrieved from reference TRBV5-4 and TRBJ1-5, is ETGVTQSPTHLIKTRGQQVTLRCSSQSGHNTVSWYQQALGQGPQFIFQYYREEENGRGNFPPRFSGLQFPNYSSELNVNALELDDSALYLCASSTGVGQPQHFGDGTRLSIL.

This clonotype was observed a handful of times. The rearrangement uses TRBV7-2 and TRBJ2-3, with D possibly matching TRBD2 (6 bases). Trimming left V 0 bases short and J 0 bases short, with 10 bases between. Germline V lookup: CDR1 SGHTA, CDR2 FQGNSA. This CDR3 region has 16 residues. The CDR3 nucleotides read TGTGCCAGCAGCTTAGCTAGCGGACATAGCACAGATACGCAGTATTTT. This gives the protein CASSLASGHSTDTQYF.

This clonotype was observed many times. The V and J genes are TRBV15 and TRBJ1-4; D unresolved. CDR1 and CDR2 (germline): LNHNV, YYDKDF (reference sequence). The germline V and J ends were trimmed by 0 bases and 0 bases, with 8 bases remaining between them. This CDR3 comprises 16 residues. CDR3 sequence: CATSRDFGATNEKLFF. CDR3 sequence (DNA): TGTGCCACCAGCAGAGATTTTGGGGCAACTAATGAAAAACTGTTTTTT.

This clonotype was seen many times. This sequence joins TRBV4-1 and TRBJ2-1; 9 positions match TRBD1. The CDR3 is 19 residues long. V was pared by 0 bases and J by 8 bases, with 17 bases of the junction left unmatched. Germline V gives CDR1 MGHRA, CDR2 YSYEKL. CDR3 residues: CASSQEYGLLGTGRDEQFF. As DNA, the CDR3 is TGCGCCAGCAGCCAAGAGTACGGACTCCTTGGGACAGGGCGAGATGAGCAGTTCTTC.

The V gene is TRBV6-4, the J gene TRBJ2-7, with 7 bases matching TRBD1. CDR1 is MRHNA and CDR2 is SNTAGT in the germline V gene. V shed 2 bases and J 2 bases; nucleotides not matched to a gene: 6. This CDR3 contains 15 residues. CDR3 nucleotide sequence: TGTGCCAGCAGTGACCCGACAGGGACCACCTACGAGCAGTACTTC. This translates into CASSDPTGTTYEQYF.

V usage is TRBV5-4 and J usage is TRBJ1-6; D is possibly TRBD1 (5 bases). Germline V gene sequence: CDR1 SGHNT, CDR2 YYREEE (reference sequence). V was pared by 4 bases and J by 7 bases, with 15 bases between. The CDR3 has 15 amino acids. CDR3 in amino acids: CASSLDSPGNSPLHF. CDR3 nucleotides: TGTGCCAGCAGCCTTGACAGTCCCGGGAATTCACCCCTCCACTTT.

This clonotype was counted at least ten times. The rearrangement joins TRBV10-3 to TRBJ2-1; 10 bases align to TRBD2. CDR1 ENHRY and CDR2 SYGVKD come from the germline V gene. Trimming took 4 bases from V and 4 from J; bases not matched to a gene: 1. CDR3 length: 14 amino acids. CDR3 loop: CAISVSGGYNEQFF. Here the CDR3 DNA reads TGTGCCATCAGTGTTAGCGGGGGGTACAATGAGCAGTTCTTC.

This clonotype was detected ten times or more. This chain connects TRBV29-1 to TRBJ2-7; 8 positions agree with TRBD1. Germline lookup yields CDR1 SQVTM and CDR2 ANQGSEA. J lost 3 bases, V lost 7 bases, and 8 bases had no gene match. The CDR3 is 13 residues long. Here the CDR3 reads CSANLDRGYEQYF. In DNA form, the CDR3 reads TGCAGCGCTAACCTAGACAGGGGCTACGAGCAGTACTTC.

This clonotype was recorded a few times. Written as DNA, the CDR3 is TGTGCCAGCAGCCAGGGTCTCGGGGGTGTATTCACTGAAGCTTTCTTT. Translation gives CASSQGLGGVFTEAFF. The chain carries TRBV5-6 and TRBJ1-1, with D possibly TRBD1 on 5 matching bases. Trimming cost V 4 bases and J 4 bases, with 20 bases left between them. The CDR3 is 16 residues long. Germline CDR1 is SGHDT and CDR2 is YYEEEE.

This clonotype appeared a few times. The J gene is TRBJ1-5, the V gene TRBV28; D is uncertain. V shed 9 bases and J shed 6 bases, with 15 bases lying between them. CDR1 MDHEN and CDR2 SYDVKM come from the germline V gene. The CDR3 contains 13 residues. As DNA, the CDR3 is TGTGCCAGTTCAGGAAGGCCTCGTCAGCCCCAGCATTTT. Its protein product is CASSGRPRQPQHF. Variable domain in full (rest from reference TRBV28 and TRBJ1-5): DVKVTQSSRYLVKRTGEKVFLECVQDMDHENMFWYRQDPGLGLRLIYFSYDVKMKEKGDIPEGYSVSREKKERFSLILESASTNQTSMYLCASSGRPRQPQHFGDGTRLSIL.

The chain links TRBV6-1 to TRBJ1-5; TRBD1 matches at 7 bases. In germline, CDR1 is MNHNS, CDR2 SASEGT. The CDR3 totals 18 residues. The J segment lost 3 bases and the V segment lost 5 bases, leaving 16 bases of the junction unmatched. For the CDR3, the DNA is TGTGCCAGCAGTATACCGACAGGGCAGGGTACATACAATCAGCCCCAGCATTTT. Its translation is CASSIPTGQGTYNQPQHF.

This clonotype was seen ten or more times. The chain recombines TRBV3-1 with TRBJ2-3; 10 bases map to TRBD2. The CDR3 has 18 residues. With V trimmed by 2 bases and J by 1 base, 9 bases remained unmatched. Germline V gene lookup returns CDR1 LGHDT and CDR2 YNNKEL (reference sequence). The CDR3 bases are TGTGCCAGCAGCCAATTGTCTTTGCTAGCGGGAGGCACAGATACGCAGTATTTT. Translating it yields CASSQLSLLAGGTDTQYF.

In its sample, this clonotype was seen many times. CDR3 DNA: TGTGCCAGCACCCTAGATGGAGGCACAGATACGCAGTATTTT. It encodes CASTLDGGTDTQYF. The rearrangement links TRBV6-5 to TRBJ2-3; D call uncertain. Trimming took 7 bases from V and 1 from J, leaving 12 bases between them. The CDR3 has 14 residues. Germline CDR1 and CDR2: MNHEY and SVGAGI.

This clonotype has a count of ten or more. The rearrangement uses TRBV6-5 and TRBJ2-7, with D possibly matching TRBD1 (6 bases). The CDR3 length is 16 residues. Trimming took 6 bases from V and 1 from J, leaving 19 bases between them. The V gene's germline CDR1 is MNHEY and CDR2 SVGAGI. The CDR3 bases are TGTGCCAGCAGACTACAAACAGGGATCGGGTCCTACGAGCAGTACTTC. It specifies CASRLQTGIGSYEQYF.

This clonotype was picked up many times. The chain joins TRBV5-1 to TRBJ1-4; TRBD1 agrees at 9 bases. Unmatched junction bases numbered 4, after V lost 3 bases and J lost 7 bases. Per germline, CDR1 SGHRS and CDR2 YFSETQ. This CDR3 spans 14 amino acids. CDR3 sequence (DNA): TGCGCCAGCAGCTCGGGACAGGGAAGTGAAAAACTGTTTTTT. It codes for CASSSGQGSEKLFF.

This clonotype showed up many times. The V gene is TRBV29-1, the J gene TRBJ2-1; 10 bases fit TRBD2. This CDR3 has 15 amino acids. V was clipped by 5 bases and J by 3 bases; unmatched bases: 7. Germline V lookup: CDR1 SQVTM, CDR2 ANQGSEA. DNA for the CDR3: TGCAGCGTTCTCCCAGGACTAGCGGTCTACAATGAGCAGTTCTTC. Protein: CSVLPGLAVYNEQFF.

In this sample, this clonotype turned up many times. The chain employs TRBV7-3 and TRBJ1-2; possible D gene TRBD1, 5 bases. The germline V and J ends were trimmed by 3 bases and 10 bases, with 15 bases remaining between them. Per germline, CDR1 SGHTA and CDR2 FQGTGA. The CDR3 has 13 residues. CDR3 nucleotide sequence: TGTGCCAGCAGCTTGACCGGGACCGACGACTACACCTTC. Amino acid sequence: CASSLTGTDDYTF. Full variable domain (missing parts from reference TRBV7-3 and TRBJ1-2): GAGVSQTPSNKVTEKGKYVELRCDPISGHTALYWYRQSLGQGPEFLIYFQGTGAADDSGLPNDRFFAVRPEGSVSTLKIQRTERGDSAVYLCASSLTGTDDYTFGSGTRLTVV.

This clonotype occurred many times. The CDR3 sequence is CASSRGHLNQPQHF. As DNA, the CDR3 is TGTGCCAGCAGCCGGGGGCACCTCAATCAGCCCCAGCATTTT. This rearrangement joins TRBV7-9 to TRBJ1-5, with D tentatively TRBD1 (6 bases). The V and J ends lost 5 bases and 3 bases respectively, with 11 bases between them. CDR3 length: 14 residues. CDR1 is SEHNR and CDR2 is FQNEAQ in the germline V gene (reference sequence).

The chain combines TRBV6-2 or TRBV6-3 with TRBJ1-5, with a tentative D call TRBD1 (6 bases). CDR1 and CDR2 (germline): MNHEY, SVGEGT. The length of the CDR3 is 13 residues. V was trimmed by 6 bases and J by 3 bases, leaving 9 bases between them. CDR3: CASRRTDNQPQHF. The DNA for the CDR3 is TGTGCCAGCAGAAGGACAGACAATCAGCCCCAGCATTTT.

The chain has TRBV7-2 and TRBJ2-3; 7 bases are shared with TRBD1. The J segment lost 3 bases and the V segment lost 4 bases, leaving 4 bases of the junction unmatched. The CDR3 covers 14 residues. Germline V lookup: CDR1 SGHTA, CDR2 FQGNSA. CDR3 loop: CASSSEGATDTQYF. The CDR3 DNA follows: TGTGCCAGCAGCTCAGAGGGGGCAACAGATACGCAGTATTTT.

The chain recombines TRBV29-1 with TRBJ2-7; D ambiguous. CDR1 is SQVTM and CDR2 is ANQGSEA in the germline V gene. Trimming cost V 5 bases and J 5 bases, with 13 bases left between them. This CDR3 is 12 amino acids long. The CDR3 is CSVTKGPDEQYF. Here the CDR3 DNA reads TGCAGCGTTACGAAGGGCCCGGACGAGCAGTACTTC.

This clonotype was recorded a few times. The V gene is TRBV13, the J gene TRBJ2-1, with a weak D call TRBD1 (5 bases). Germline lookup yields CDR1 PRHDT and CDR2 FYEKMQ (reference sequence). V was pared by 7 bases and J by 6 bases, with 22 bases between. The CDR3 consists of 16 residues. In DNA, the CDR3 is TGTGCCAGCACCCCCCTGGGGCCCAAGAAGGGCAATGAGCAGTTCTTC. Translating it yields CASTPLGPKKGNEQFF.

This clonotype was seen more than once but under ten times. This chain connects TRBV7-6 to TRBJ2-3; 10 nucleotides align to TRBD2. The junction had 8 bases not matched to a gene; V was cut back by 2 bases and J by 6 bases. The germline CDR1 and CDR2 sequences are SGHVS and FNYEAQ. The CDR3 spans 16 residues. CDR3 coding DNA: TGTGCCAGCAGCTTACCCATAGCGGGGGGACGCGATACGCAGTATTTT. It translates to CASSLPIAGGRDTQYF.

This clonotype was seen repeatedly, ten times or more. J is TRBJ1-2 and V is TRBV29-1, with D uncertain. The CDR3 runs to 12 residues. CDR1 is SQVTM and CDR2 is ANQGSEA in the germline V gene. The CDR3 reads CSCRTDNYGYTF. CDR3 coding DNA: TGCAGTTGCCGGACGGATAACTATGGCTACACCTTC.

This clonotype was seen only a few times. CDR3 sequence (DNA): TGTGCCAGCAAGCCTGGGACAGGCCCCACCGAGCAGTACTTC. Encoded protein: CASKPGTGPTEQYF. The chain links TRBV2 to TRBJ2-7; 8 bases agree with TRBD1. Trimming removed 7 bases from V and 6 bases from J; junction bases left unmatched: 11. The CDR3 sequence is 14 residues long. Germline V CDR1 and CDR2: SNHLY, FYNNEI.